This paragraph covers one T cell receptor (beta chain) sequence. Profiling relied on immunoSEQ multiplex PCR, and the TCRdb table lists in-frame clones only, not all of them. The repertoire holds millions of clones, with 93% as singletons. The data originate from a study of shared clonotypes between healthy human individuals. Study overall: The donor group consisted of a couple of women and three men, aged 18 to 49. For every donor, three CD4 naive, three CD4 memory, two CD8 naive and one CD8 memory plates were used.

Germline V gene data show CDR1 as SGHRS and CDR2 as YFSETQ. The CDR3 totals 14 residues. Trimming removed 0 bases from V and 8 bases from J, with 12 bases in between. Donors had no recently reported acute infections or vaccinations and were HIV-negative. Investigators divided CD4+ cells into CD45RA+ naive and CD45RA-negative memory subsets. This receptor was taken from a man aged 18 to 30 in good health. Some clones in this sample may be carry-over from other donors' samples. Sequencing was carried out using naive CD4+ T cells from PBMCs. As to subset: CD45RA+ positively selected. The chain combines TRBV5-1 with TRBJ2-4; no reliable D call. The CDR3 is CASSLEARSDIQYF. Here the CDR3 DNA reads TGCGCCAGCAGCTTGGAGGCACGAAGCGACATTCAGTACTTC.